This T cell receptor beta chain was sequenced for a study of blood T cell repertoires in COVID-19. About the study: T cells, B-cell-depleted T cells, or PBMCs supplied cDNA or gDNA.

Assay: immunoSEQ multiplex PCR; the TCRdb copy retains only in-frame clones and omits some. The repertoire consists of about 340,000 clones, with more than 70% occurring once and the leading ten covering roughly 3%. The CDR3 spans 14 residues. Germline CDR1 is SGHRS and CDR2 is YFSETQ. V lost 0 bases and J lost 2, with 7 bases in between. The receptor was derived from a man aged 25 to 40 with active or convalescent COVID-19. This chain links TRBV5-1 with TRBJ2-3; D gene ambiguous. The sequencing input was peripheral blood. The CDR3 region is CASSLEQFTDTQYF. DNA of the CDR3: TGCGCCAGCAGCTTGGAACAGTTCACAGATACGCAGTATTTT.